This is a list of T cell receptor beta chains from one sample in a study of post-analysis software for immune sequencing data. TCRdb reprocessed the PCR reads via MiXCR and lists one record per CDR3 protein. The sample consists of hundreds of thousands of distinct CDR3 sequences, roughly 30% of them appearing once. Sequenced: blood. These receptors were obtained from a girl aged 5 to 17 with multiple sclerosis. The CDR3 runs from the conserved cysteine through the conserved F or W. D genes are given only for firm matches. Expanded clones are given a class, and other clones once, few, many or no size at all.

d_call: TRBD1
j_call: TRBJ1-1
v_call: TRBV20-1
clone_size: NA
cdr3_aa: CSAGWTGIMNTEAFF
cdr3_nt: TGCAGTGCTGGCTGGACAGGGATAATGAACACTGAAGCTTTCTTT

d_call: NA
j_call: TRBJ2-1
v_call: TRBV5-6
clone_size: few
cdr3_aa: CASSLRREEDEQFF
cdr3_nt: TGTGCCAGCAGCTTGCGGCGGGAAGAAGATGAGCAGTTCTTC

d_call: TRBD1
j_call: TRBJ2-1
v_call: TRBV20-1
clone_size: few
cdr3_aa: CSAPSDRGFEQFF
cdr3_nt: TGCAGTGCTCCAAGCGACAGGGGGTTTGAGCAGTTCTTC

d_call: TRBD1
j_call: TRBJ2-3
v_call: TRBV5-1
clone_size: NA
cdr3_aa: CASSYHRDRGTDTQYF
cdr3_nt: TGCGCCAGCAGCTACCACCGGGACAGGGGTACAGATACGCAGTATTTT

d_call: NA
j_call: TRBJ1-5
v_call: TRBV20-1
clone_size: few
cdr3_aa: CSAPGGGVQHF
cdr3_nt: TGCAGTGCTCCTGGGGGAGGGGTCCAGCATTTT

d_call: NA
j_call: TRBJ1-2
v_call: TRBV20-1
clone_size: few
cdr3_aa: CSARGGGSRYGYTF
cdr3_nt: TGCAGTGCTAGAGGGGGGGGCAGTAGGTATGGCTACACCTTC

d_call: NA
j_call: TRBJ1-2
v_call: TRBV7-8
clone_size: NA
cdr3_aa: CASAVDISGYTF
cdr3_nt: TGTGCCAGCGCGGTTGATATCAGTGGCTACACCTTC

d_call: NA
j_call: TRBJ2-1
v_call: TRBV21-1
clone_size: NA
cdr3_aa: CASSKEMAAKSYNEQFF
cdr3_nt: TGTGCCAGCAGCAAAGAAATGGCAGCCAAGTCCTACAATGAGCAGTTCTTC

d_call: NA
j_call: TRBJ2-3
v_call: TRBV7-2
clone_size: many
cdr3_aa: CASSLIPGFGTDTQYF
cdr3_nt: TGTGCCAGCAGCTTAATTCCGGGATTTGGCACAGATACGCAGTATTTT

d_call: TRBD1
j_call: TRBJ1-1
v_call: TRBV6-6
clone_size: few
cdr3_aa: CACKGGQINTEAFF
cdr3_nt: TGTGCCTGCAAGGGGGGACAGATTAACACTGAAGCTTTCTTT

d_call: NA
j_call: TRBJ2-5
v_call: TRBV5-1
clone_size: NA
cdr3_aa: CASSLGNGETQYF
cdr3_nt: TGCGCCAGCAGCTTGGGCAATGGGGAGACCCAGTACTTC

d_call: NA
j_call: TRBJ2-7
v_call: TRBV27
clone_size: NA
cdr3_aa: CASIGQGPYEQYF
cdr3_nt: TGTGCCAGCATAGGGCAGGGCCCCTACGAGCAGTACTTC

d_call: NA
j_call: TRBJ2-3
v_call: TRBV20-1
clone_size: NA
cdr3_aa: CSASSMGQSTDTQYF
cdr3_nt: TGCAGTGCTAGCAGCATGGGTCAGAGCACAGATACGCAGTATTTT

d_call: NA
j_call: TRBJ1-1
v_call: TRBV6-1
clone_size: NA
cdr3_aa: CASSEALDSLNTEAFF
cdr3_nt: TGTGCCAGCAGTGAAGCCTTAGACAGCCTGAACACTGAAGCTTTCTTT

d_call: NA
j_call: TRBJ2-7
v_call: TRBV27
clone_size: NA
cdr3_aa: CASSLSLGGTYEQYF
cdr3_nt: TGTGCCAGCAGTTTATCGCTCGGGGGAACCTACGAGCAGTACTTC

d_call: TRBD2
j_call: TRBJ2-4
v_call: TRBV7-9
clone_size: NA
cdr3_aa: CASSSSREGRNIQYF
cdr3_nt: TGTGCCAGCAGCTCATCGCGGGAGGGCCGGAACATTCAGTACTTC

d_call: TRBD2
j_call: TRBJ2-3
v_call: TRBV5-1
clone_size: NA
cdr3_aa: CASSRQAGSPDTQYF
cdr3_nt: TGCGCCAGCAGCCGACAAGCGGGGAGCCCAGATACGCAGTATTTT

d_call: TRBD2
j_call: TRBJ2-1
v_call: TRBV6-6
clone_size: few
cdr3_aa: CASSYGREVNNEQFF
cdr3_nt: TGTGCCAGCAGTTACGGACGGGAGGTGAACAATGAGCAGTTCTTC

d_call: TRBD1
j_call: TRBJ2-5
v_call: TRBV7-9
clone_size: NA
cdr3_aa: CASSPEGYDSGQAIQETQYF
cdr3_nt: TGTGCCAGCAGCCCAGAAGGGTACGACTCGGGACAGGCGATCCAAGAGACCCAGTACTTC

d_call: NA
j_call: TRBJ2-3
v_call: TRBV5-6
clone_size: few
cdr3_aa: CASSLATRRDTQYF
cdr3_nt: TGTGCCAGCAGCTTGGCGACTAGACGAGATACGCAGTATTTT

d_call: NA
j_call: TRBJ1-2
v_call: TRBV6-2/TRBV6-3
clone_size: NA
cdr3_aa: CASSYSGSPHGYTF
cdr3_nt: TGTGCCAGCAGTTACTCGGGCTCCCCCCACGGCTACACCTTC

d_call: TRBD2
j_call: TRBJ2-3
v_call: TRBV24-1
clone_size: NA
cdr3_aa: CATSDPEREGRDTQYF
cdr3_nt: TGTGCCACCAGTGACCCTGAGCGGGAGGGCCGAGATACGCAGTATTTT

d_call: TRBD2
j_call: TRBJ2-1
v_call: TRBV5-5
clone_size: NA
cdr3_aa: CASSWRGDEQFF
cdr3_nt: TGTGCCAGCAGCTGGCGGGGGGATGAGCAGTTCTTC

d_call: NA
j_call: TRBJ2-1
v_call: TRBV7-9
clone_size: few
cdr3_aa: CASSLGVADVFF
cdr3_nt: TGTGCCAGCAGCTTAGGGGTAGCGGATGTGTTCTTC

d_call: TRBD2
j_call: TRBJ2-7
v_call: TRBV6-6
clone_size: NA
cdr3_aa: CACGREGTYEQYF
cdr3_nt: TGTGCCTGCGGTCGGGAGGGTACCTACGAGCAGTACTTC